This T cell receptor beta chain was found in a study of CD8 T cells in Susac syndrome. General study points: The authors acknowledged that their TCR sequencing and HLA analysis involved a relatively small number of individuals.

In regard to this clonotype: What it binds is not known.

With random hexamers, 0.5 to 1 ug RNA was reverse transcribed. TCRdb itself ran the immunoSEQ multiplex PCR reads through MiXCR, one entry per CDR3 protein. The repertoire has about 82,000 distinct CDR3 sequences, about 95% of them found once; the top ten carry 0.62%. The germline gives CDR1 LNHNV, CDR2 YYDKDF (reference sequence). V shed 0 bases and J 6 bases; nucleotides not matched to a gene: 5. The CDR3 is 14 amino acids. The J gene is TRBJ2-7, the V gene TRBV15; TRBD1 matches at 7 bases. This TCR came from a human donor with Susac syndrome. Sequencing was performed on CD8+ T cells from PBMCs. CDR3: CATSRDSSGGEQYF. The DNA for the CDR3 is TGTGCCACCAGCAGAGATTCGTCAGGGGGCGAGCAGTACTTC.